A single T cell receptor beta chain is shown here with its context. The assay was immunoSEQ multiplex PCR, and TCRdb's table has in-frame clones only and misses some. The sample has 74,000 or so clones; 70% to 90% are singletons. Germline V lookup: CDR1 DFQATT, CDR2 SNEGSKA (reference sequence). V was clipped by 3 bases and J by 7 bases; unmatched bases: 3. This CDR3 region has 12 residues. These data belong to a study of control samples from healthy donors and cancer patients. The chain uses TRBV20-1 and TRBJ1-5; 7 nucleotides line up with TRBD1. The sequenced material came from blood. The sequence was collected from a man aged 50-60 years in good health. The chain's CDR3 is CSASSGGQPQHF. CDR3 DNA sequence: TGCAGTGCTAGTTCAGGGGGACAGCCCCAGCATTTT.